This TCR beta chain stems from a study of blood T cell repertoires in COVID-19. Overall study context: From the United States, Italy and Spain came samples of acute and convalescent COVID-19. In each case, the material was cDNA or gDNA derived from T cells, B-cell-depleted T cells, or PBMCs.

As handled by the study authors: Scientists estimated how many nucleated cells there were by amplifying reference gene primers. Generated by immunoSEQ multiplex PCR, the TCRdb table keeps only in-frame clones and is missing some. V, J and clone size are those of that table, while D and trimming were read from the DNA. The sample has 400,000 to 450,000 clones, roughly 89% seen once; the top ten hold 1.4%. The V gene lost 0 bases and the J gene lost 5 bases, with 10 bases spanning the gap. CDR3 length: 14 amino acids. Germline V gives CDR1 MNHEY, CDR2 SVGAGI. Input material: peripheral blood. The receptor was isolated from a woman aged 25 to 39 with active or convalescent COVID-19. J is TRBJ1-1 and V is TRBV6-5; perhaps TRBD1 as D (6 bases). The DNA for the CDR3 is TGTGCCAGCAGTTACTCGCAGGGGCCGACTGAAGCTTTCTTT. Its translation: CASSYSQGPTEAFF.